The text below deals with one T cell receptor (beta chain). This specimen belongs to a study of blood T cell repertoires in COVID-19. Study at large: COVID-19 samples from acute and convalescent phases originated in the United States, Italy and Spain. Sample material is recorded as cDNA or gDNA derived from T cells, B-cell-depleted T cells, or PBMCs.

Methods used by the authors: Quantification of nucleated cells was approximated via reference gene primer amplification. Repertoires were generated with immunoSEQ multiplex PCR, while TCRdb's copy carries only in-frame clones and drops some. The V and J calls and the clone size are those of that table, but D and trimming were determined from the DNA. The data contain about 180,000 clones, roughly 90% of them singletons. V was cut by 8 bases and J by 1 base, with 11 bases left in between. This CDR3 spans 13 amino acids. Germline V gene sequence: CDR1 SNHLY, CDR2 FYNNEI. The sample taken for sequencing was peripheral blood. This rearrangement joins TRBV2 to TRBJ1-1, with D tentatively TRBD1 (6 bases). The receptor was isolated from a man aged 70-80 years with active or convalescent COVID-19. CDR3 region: CASRQDTNTEAFF. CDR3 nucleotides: TGTGCCAGCCGACAGGACACGAACACTGAAGCTTTCTTT.